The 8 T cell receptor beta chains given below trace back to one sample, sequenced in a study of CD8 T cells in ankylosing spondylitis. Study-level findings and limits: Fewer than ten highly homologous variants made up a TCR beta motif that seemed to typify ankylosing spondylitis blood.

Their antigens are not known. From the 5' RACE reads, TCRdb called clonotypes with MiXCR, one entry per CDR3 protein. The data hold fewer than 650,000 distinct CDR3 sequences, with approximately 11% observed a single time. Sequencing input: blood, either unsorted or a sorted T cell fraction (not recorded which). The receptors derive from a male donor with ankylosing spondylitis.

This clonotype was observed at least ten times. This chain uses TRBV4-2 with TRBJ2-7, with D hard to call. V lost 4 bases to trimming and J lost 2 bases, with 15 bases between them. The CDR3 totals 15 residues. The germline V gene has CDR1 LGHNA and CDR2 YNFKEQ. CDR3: CASSRNPGRTYEQYF. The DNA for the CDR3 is TGTGCCAGCAGCCGCAATCCCGGTCGGACCTACGAGCAGTACTTC.

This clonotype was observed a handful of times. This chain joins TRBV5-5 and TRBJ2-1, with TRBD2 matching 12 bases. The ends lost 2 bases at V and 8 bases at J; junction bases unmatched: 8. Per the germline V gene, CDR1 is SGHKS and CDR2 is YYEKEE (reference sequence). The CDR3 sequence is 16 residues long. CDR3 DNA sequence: TGTGCCAGCAGCTTCTCGCGGACTAGCGGGAACGATGAGCAGTTCTTC. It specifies CASSFSRTSGNDEQFF.

CDR3 nucleotides: TGCAGTGCTAGTAGAGCCGCCACCTACGAGCAGTACTTC. Protein product: CSASRAATYEQYF. This rearrangement joins TRBV20-1 to TRBJ2-7, with no clear D. Trimming cost V 3 bases and J 2 bases, with 11 bases left between them. The CDR3 length is 13 residues. Per germline, CDR1 DFQATT and CDR2 SNEGSKA (reference sequence).

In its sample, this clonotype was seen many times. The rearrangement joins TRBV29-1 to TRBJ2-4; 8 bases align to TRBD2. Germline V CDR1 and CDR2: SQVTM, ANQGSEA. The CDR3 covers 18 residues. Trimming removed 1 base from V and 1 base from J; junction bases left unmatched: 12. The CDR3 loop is CSVEAHPGSGSAKNIQYF. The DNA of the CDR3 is TGCAGCGTTGAAGCCCACCCGGGGAGCGGGAGTGCCAAAAACATTCAGTACTTC.

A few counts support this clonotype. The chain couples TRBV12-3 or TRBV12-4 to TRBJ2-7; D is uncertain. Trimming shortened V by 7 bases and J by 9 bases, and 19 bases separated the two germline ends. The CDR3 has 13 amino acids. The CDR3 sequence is CASTPRASIGQYF. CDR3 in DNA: TGTGCCAGCACCCCTCGGGCGTCGATTGGGCAGTACTTC.

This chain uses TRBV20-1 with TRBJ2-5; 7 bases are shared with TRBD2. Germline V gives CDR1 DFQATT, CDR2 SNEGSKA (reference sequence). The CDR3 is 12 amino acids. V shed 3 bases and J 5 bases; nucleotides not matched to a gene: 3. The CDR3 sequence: CSASYGRETQYF. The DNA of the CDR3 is TGCAGTGCTAGCTACGGGAGGGAGACCCAGTACTTC.

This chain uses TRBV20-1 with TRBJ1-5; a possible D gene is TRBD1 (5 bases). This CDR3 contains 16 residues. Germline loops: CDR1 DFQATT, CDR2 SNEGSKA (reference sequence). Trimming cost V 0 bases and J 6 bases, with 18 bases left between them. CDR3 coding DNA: TGCAGTGCTAGAGATCTAGGCGGGGGGTTTAGTCAGCCCCAGCATTTT. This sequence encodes CSARDLGGGFSQPQHF.

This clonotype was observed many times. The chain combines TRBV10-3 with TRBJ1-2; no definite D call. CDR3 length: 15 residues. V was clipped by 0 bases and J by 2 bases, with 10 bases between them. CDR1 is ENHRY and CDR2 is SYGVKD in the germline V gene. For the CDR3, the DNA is TGTGCCATCAGTGAGTCGCAGTACCGAAACTATGGCTACACCTTC. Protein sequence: CAISESQYRNYGYTF.